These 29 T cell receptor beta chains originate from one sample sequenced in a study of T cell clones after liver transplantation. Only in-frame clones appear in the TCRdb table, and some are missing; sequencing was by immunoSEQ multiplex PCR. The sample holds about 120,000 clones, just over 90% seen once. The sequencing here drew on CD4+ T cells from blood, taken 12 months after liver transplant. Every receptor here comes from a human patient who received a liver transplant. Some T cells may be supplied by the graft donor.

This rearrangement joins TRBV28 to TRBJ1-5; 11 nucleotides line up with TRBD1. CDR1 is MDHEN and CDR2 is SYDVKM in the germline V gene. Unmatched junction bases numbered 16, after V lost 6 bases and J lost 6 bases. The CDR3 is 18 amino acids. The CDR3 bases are TGTGCCAGCAGCCGATCCGGGACAGGGGGTCCTAGGTTTCAGCCCCAGCATTTT. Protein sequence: CASSRSGTGGPRFQPQHF. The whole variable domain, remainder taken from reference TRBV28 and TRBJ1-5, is DVKVTQSSRYLVKRTGEKVFLECVQDMDHENMFWYRQDPGLGLRLIYFSYDVKMKEKGDIPEGYSVSREKKERFSLILESASTNQTSMYLCASSRSGTGGPRFQPQHFGDGTRLSIL.

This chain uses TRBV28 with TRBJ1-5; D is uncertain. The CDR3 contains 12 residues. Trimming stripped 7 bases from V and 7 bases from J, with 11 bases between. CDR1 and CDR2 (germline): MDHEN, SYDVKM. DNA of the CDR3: TGTGCCAGCACCCGCTTGGGGCAGCCCCAGCATTTT. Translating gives CASTRLGQPQHF.

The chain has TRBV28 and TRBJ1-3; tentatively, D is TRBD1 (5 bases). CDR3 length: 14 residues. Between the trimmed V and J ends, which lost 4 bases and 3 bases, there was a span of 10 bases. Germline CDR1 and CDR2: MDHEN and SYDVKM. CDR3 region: CASSSQGFGNTIYF. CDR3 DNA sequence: TGTGCCAGCAGTTCGCAGGGTTTTGGAAACACCATATATTTT.

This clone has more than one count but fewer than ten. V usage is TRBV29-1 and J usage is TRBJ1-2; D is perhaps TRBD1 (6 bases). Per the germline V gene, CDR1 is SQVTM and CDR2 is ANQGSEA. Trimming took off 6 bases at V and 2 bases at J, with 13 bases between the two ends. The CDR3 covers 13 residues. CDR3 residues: CSVRATGNYGYTF. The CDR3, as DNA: TGCAGCGTCCGGGCTACAGGGAACTATGGCTACACCTTC.

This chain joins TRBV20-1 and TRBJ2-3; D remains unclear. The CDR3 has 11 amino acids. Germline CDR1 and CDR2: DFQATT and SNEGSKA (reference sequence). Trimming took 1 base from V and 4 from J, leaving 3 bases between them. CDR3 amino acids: CSARVADTQYF. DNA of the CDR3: TGCAGTGCTAGAGTAGCAGATACGCAGTATTTT.

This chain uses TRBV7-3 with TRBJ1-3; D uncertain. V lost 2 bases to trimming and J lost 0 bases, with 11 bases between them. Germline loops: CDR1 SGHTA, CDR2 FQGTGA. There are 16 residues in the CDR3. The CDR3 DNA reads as TGTGCCAGCAGCTTAGGAGCAGGACTCTCTGGAAACACCATATATTTT. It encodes CASSLGAGLSGNTIYF.

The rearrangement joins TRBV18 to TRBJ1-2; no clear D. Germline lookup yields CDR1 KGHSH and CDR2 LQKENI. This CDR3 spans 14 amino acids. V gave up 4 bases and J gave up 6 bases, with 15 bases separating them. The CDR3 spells CASSLDGSRHGYTF. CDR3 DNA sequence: TGTGCCAGCTCACTCGATGGCAGCAGGCATGGCTACACCTTC. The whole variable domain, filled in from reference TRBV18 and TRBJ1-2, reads NAGVMQNPRHLVRRRGQEARLRCSPMKGHSHVYWYRQLPEEGLKFMVYLQKENIIDESGMPKERFSAEFPKEGPSILRIQQVVRGDSAAYFCASSLDGSRHGYTFGSGTRLTVV.

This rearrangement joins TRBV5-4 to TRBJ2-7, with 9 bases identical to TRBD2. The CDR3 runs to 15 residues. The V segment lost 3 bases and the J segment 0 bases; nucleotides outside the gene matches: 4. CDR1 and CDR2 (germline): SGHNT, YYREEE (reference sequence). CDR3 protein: CASSSRREGSYEQYF. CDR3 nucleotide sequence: TGTGCCAGCAGCTCGCGGCGGGAGGGCTCCTACGAGCAGTACTTC. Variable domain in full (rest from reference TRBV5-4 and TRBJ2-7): ETGVTQSPTHLIKTRGQQVTLRCSSQSGHNTVSWYQQALGQGPQFIFQYYREEENGRGNFPPRFSGLQFPNYSSELNVNALELDDSALYLCASSSRREGSYEQYFGPGTRLTVT.

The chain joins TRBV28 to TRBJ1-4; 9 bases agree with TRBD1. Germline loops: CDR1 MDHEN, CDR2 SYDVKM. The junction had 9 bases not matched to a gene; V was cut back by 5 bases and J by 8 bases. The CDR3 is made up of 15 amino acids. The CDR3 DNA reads TGTGCCAGCAGTACCTCCGGGACAGGGTGGGAAAAACTGTTTTTT. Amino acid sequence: CASSTSGTGWEKLFF.

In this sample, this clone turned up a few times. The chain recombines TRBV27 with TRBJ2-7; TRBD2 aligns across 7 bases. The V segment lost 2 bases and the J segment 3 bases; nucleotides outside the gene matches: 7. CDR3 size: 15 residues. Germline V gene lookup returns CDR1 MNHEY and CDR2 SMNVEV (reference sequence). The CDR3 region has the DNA TGTGCCAGCAGTTTAAGATCGGGGGGAGACTACGAGCAGTACTTC. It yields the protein CASSLRSGGDYEQYF.

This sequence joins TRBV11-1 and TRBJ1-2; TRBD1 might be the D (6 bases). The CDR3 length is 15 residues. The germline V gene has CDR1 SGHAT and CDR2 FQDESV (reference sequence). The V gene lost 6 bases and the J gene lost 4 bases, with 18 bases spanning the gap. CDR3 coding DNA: TGTGCCAGCAGTTCGACAGGCGGGGGTATCTATGGCTACACCTTC. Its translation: CASSSTGGGIYGYTF. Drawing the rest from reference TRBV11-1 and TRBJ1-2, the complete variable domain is EAEVAQSPRYKITEKSQAVAFWCDPISGHATLYWYRQILGQGPELLVQFQDESVVDDSQLPKDRFSAERLKGVDSTLKIQPAELGDSAMYLCASSSTGGGIYGYTFGSGTRLTVV.

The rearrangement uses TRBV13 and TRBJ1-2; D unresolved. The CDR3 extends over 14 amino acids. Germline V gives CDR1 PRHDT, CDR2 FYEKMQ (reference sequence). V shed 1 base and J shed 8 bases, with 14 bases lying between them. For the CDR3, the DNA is TGTGCCAGCAGCTTAGATCGGGGAAGAGGAGGCTACACCTTC. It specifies CASSLDRGRGGYTF.

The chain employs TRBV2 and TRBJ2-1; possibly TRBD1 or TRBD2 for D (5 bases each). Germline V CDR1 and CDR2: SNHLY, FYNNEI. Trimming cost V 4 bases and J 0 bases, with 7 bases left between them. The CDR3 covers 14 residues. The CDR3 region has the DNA TGTGCCAGCAGTGCGGGACGCTCCTACAATGAGCAGTTCTTC. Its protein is CASSAGRSYNEQFF.

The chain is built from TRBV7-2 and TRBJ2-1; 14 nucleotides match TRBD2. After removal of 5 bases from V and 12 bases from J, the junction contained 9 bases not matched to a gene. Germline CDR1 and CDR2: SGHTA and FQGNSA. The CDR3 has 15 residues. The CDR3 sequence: CASSLRLAGGSGQFF. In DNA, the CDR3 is TGTGCCAGCAGCCTACGACTAGCGGGAGGGTCTGGGCAGTTCTTC.

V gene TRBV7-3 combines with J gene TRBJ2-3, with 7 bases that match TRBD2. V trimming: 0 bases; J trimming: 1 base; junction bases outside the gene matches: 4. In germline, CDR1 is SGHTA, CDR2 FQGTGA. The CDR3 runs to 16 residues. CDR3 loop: CASSLTFAGGTDTQYF. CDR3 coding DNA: TGTGCCAGCAGCTTAACTTTCGCGGGAGGCACAGATACGCAGTATTTT.

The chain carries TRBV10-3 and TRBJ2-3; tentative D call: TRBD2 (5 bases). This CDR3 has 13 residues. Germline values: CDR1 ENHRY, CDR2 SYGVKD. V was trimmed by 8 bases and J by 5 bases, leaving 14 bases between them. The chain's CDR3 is CAIAPSQEDTQYF. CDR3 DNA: TGTGCCATCGCCCCTAGCCAGGAAGATACGCAGTATTTT.

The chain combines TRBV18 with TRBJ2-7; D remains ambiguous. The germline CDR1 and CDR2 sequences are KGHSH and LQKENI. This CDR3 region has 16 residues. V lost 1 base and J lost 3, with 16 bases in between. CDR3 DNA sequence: TGTGCCAGCTCACCACTTAGTGGGCAGACAAACTACGAGCAGTACTTC. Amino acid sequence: CASSPLSGQTNYEQYF.

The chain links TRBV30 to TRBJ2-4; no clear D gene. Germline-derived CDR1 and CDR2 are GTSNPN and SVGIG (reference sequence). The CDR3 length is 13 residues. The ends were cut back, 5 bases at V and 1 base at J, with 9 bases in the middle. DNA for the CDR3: TGTGCCTGGGGGAAGGGTGCCAAAAACATTCAGTACTTC. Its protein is CAWGKGAKNIQYF.

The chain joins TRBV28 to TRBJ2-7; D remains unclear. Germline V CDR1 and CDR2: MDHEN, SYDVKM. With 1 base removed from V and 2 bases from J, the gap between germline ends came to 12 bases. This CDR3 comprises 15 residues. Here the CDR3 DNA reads TGTGCCAGCAGTTTATCTATCCCCCGGCCCTACGAGCAGTACTTC. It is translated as CASSLSIPRPYEQYF.

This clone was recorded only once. The CDR3 loop is CASSPEGGEQTQYF. The CDR3 DNA is TGTGCCAGCTCACCAGAAGGGGGCGAGCAGACCCAGTACTTC. V usage is TRBV18 and J usage is TRBJ2-5; the match to TRBD1 covers 7 bases. The CDR3 has 14 amino acids. Losses at the gene ends were 2 bases for V and 6 bases for J; bases not matched to a gene: 6. Germline CDR1 KGHSH, CDR2 LQKENI.

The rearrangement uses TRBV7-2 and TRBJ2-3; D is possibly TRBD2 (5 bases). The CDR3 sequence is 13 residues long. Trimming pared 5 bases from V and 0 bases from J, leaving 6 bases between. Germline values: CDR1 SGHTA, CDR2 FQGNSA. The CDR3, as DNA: TGTGCCAGCAGCCCGGGGAGCACAGATACGCAGTATTTT. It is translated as CASSPGSTDTQYF. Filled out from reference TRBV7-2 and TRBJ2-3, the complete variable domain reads GAGVSQSPSNKVTEKGKDVELRCDPISGHTALYWYRQSLGQGLEFLIYFQGNSAPDKSGLPSDRFSAERTGGSVSTLTIQRTQQEDSAVYLCASSPGSTDTQYFGPGTRLTVL.

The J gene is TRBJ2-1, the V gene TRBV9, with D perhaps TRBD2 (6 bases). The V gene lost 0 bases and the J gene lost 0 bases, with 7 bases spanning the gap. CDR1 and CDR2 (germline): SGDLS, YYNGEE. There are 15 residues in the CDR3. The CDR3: CASSVGGNSYNEQFF. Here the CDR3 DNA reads TGTGCCAGCAGCGTAGGCGGGAACTCCTACAATGAGCAGTTCTTC.

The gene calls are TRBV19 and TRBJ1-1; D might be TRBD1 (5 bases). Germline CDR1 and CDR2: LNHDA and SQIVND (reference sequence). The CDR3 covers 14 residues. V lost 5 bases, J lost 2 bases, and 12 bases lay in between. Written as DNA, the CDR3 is TGTGCCAGTAGTCGACCCGGACAAAACACTGAAGCTTTCTTT. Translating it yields CASSRPGQNTEAFF.

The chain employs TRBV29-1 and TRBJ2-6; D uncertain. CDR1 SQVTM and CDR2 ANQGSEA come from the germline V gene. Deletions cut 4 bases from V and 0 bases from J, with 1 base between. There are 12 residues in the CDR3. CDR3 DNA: TGCAGCGTTGTCTCTGGGGCCAACGTCCTGACTTTC. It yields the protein CSVVSGANVLTF.

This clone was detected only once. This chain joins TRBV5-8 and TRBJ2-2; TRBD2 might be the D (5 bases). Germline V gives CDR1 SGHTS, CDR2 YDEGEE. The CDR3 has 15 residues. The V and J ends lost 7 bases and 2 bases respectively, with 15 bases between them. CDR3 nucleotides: TGTGCCAGCGCCGCCCGACGGGGAAACACCGGGGAGCTGTTTTTT. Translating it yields CASAARRGNTGELFF.

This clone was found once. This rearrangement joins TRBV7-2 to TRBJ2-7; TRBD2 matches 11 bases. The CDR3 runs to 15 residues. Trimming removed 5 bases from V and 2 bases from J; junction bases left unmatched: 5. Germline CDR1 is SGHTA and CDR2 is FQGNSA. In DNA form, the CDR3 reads TGTGCCAGCAGCCCAACTAGCGGGAGTGCCTACGAGCAGTACTTC. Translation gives CASSPTSGSAYEQYF.

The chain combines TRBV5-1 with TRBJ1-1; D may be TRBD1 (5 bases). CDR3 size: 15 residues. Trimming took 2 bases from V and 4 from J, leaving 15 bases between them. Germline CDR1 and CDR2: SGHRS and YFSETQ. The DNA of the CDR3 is TGCGCCAGCAGCTTCGACGCGGGGGTTGTCACTGAAGCTTTCTTT. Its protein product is CASSFDAGVVTEAFF.

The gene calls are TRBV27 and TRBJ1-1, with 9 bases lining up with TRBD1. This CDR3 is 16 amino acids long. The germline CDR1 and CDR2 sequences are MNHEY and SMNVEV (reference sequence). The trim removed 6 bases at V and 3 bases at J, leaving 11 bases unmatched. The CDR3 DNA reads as TGTGCCAGCAGACCCCTATTGGACAGGGGATACACTGAAGCTTTCTTT. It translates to CASRPLLDRGYTEAFF.

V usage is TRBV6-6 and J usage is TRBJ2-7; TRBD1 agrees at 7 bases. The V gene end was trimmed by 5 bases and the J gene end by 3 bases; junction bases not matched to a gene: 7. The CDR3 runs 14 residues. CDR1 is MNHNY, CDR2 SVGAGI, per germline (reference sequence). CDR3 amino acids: CASSAPGQNYEQYF. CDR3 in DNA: TGTGCCAGCAGTGCCCCGGGACAGAACTACGAGCAGTACTTC.